This TCR beta chain was obtained from a study of cytomegalovirus exposure and HLA in healthy donors. V was pared by 0 bases and J by 4 bases, with 2 bases of the junction left unmatched. Germline V CDR1 and CDR2: PRHDT, FYEKMQ (reference sequence). The length of the CDR3 is 15 residues. The study ran its PCR with 60 Vbeta and 13 Jbeta primers. In the original analysis: Later reanalysis found 80 million or so unique TCR beta chains, about 10 million of them shared. Sequencing was performed with immunoSEQ multiplex PCR; in TCRdb, only in-frame clones are kept and a portion is missing. The DNA gave D and trimming, while V, J and clone size come from that table. The sample records about 94,000 clones, 50% to 75% being singletons. Notes on the study in general: Several of the most significant clusters were apparently associated with common viral pathogens in a later analysis. CMV serostatus was the sole immune exposure data available.

To note about this clone: Antigen specificity is unknown.

Sequences were obtained from PBMCs. J is TRBJ2-3 and V is TRBV13; the match to TRBD2 covers 9 bases. This clonotype was sampled from a man aged 25-40 years in good health and CMV-seronegative. The CDR3 DNA is TGTGCCAGCAGCTTAGGCGGGACTAGCCCAGATACGCAGTATTTT. This encodes CASSLGGTSPDTQYF.